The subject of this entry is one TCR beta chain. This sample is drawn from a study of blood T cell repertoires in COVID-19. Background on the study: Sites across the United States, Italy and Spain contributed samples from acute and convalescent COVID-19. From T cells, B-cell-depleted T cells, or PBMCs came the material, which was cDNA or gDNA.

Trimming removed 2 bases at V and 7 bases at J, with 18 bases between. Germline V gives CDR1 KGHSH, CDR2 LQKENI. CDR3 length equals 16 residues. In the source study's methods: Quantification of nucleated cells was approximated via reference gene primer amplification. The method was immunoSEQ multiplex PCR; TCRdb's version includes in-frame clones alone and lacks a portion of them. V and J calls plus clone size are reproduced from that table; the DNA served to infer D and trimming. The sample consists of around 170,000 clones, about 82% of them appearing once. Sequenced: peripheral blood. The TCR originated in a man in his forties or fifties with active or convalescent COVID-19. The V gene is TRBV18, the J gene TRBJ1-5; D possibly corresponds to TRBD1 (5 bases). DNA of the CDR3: TGTGCCAGCTCACCAAACAGGCTGGACGCATGGCAGCCCCAGCATTTT. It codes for CASSPNRLDAWQPQHF.